Listed below are T cell receptor beta chains from one sample, sequenced in a study of T-cell memory formation after mild COVID-19. TCRdb processed the 5' RACE reads anew with MiXCR; each CDR3 protein has one entry. The repertoire includes approximately 180,000 distinct CDR3 sequences, around 16% of them detected once, and 2% to 2.5% sits in the top ten. What was sequenced was PBMCs or a T cell subset sorted from them (not recorded which). The source is an adult woman who had mild COVID-19 (a few samples of this study predate the infection). Cell type and time point are not known. Both conserved end residues are part of each CDR3. The D gene is left open where the match is weak. A clone size is listed for some rows: how often the clone was seen (once, few, many), or a class if it is expanded.

clone_size d_call j_call v_call cdr3_nt cdr3_aa
. . TRBJ2-1 TRBV3-1 TGTGCCAGCAGCCAAGATTTCGTAAGTTCGGCTGAGCAGTTCTTC CASSQDFVSSAEQFF
. TRBD2 TRBJ2-1 TRBV14 TGTGCCAGCAGCCAACCAGCGGGAGCCAACTACAATGAGCAGTTCTTC CASSQPAGANYNEQFF
. TRBD2 TRBJ2-2 TRBV12-3/TRBV12-4 TGTGCCAGCAGTCAGACTAGCGGGAGTGTCCCCGGGGAGCTGTTTTTT CASSQTSGSVPGELFF
. . TRBJ2-5 TRBV20-1 TGCAGTGCTAGAGATCTACGGCAGCAAGAGACCAAGTACTTC CSARDLRQQETKYF
many TRBD2 TRBJ2-3 TRBV5-1 TGCGCCAGCAGCTTACCTAGCGGGAGATCTGCAGATACGCAGTATTTT CASSLPSGRSADTQYF
. TRBD2 TRBJ2-7 TRBV18 TGTGCCAGCTCCGGCCCGGGACTAGCGGGGTACTCCTACGAGCAGTACTTC CASSGPGLAGYSYEQYF
few TRBD2 TRBJ2-7 TRBV6-6 TGTGCCAGCAGTTATCCCACTAGCGACTCCTACGAGCAGTACTTC CASSYPTSDSYEQYF
. . TRBJ1-4 TRBV18 TGTGCCAGCTCACCAGCTTCCCTCAGCCAGGCGGATAATGAAAAACTGTTTTTT CASSPASLSQADNEKLFF
few . TRBJ2-1 TRBV20-1 TGCAGTGCAAGAGGGACTCAATCCCTCTCTGAGCAGTTCTTC CSARGTQSLSEQFF
few . TRBJ2-3 TRBV7-9 TGTGCCAGCAGCCACAACGCCGGTGATACGCAGTATTTT CASSHNAGDTQYF
. TRBD2 TRBJ2-7 TRBV28 TGTGCCAGCAGGTCTCTCCTAGCGGGGCAGTACTTC CASRSLLAGQYF
few . TRBJ2-1 TRBV7-2 TGTGCCAGCAGCTCCCAGGGGGGCAATGAGCAGTTCTTC CASSSQGGNEQFF
. . TRBJ2-4 TRBV6-2/TRBV6-3 TGTGCCAGCAGTTACTCGGGGGGCGGGAGAGCCAAAAACATTCAGTACTTC CASSYSGGGRAKNIQYF
. . TRBJ2-5 TRBV29-1 TGCAGCGTTGAAGACAGGGGATATGAGACCCAGTACTTC CSVEDRGYETQYF
. TRBD2 TRBJ2-1 TRBV29-1 TGCAGCGTTGCGGCGGGGGACAATGAGCAGTTCTTC CSVAAGDNEQFF
medium-sized . TRBJ2-7 TRBV29-1 TGCAGCCCCACCCGGGACTCACTAAGGGGACTCCACGAGCAGTACTTC CSPTRDSLRGLHEQYF
few . TRBJ1-2 TRBV20-1 TGCAGTGCCGCGAGGGGGTCTTACGGCTACACCTTC CSAARGSYGYTF
. . TRBJ2-7 TRBV15 TGTGCCACCAGCAGAGTCAGGGGACTTCAGTACTTC CATSRVRGLQYF
. . TRBJ2-7 TRBV27 TGTGCCATCCAAGGACGCGGCGGGGCCTCCTACGAGCAGTACTTC CAIQGRGGASYEQYF
. TRBD2 TRBJ2-3 TRBV20-1 TGCAGTGCTAGAAGACTAGCGGCCACAGATACGCAGTATTTT CSARRLAATDTQYF
. TRBD1 TRBJ1-6 TRBV24-1 TGTGCCACCCAAGCCTCAGACAGGGGCAATTCACCCCTCCACTTT CATQASDRGNSPLHF
few . TRBJ1-2 TRBV7-2 TGTGCCAGCAGCTTTAACGGCGGCTACACCTTC CASSFNGGYTF